The T cell receptor (beta chain) under discussion was sequenced for a study of T cell changes during pregnancy in multiple sclerosis (dated by TCRdb to between 2018 and 2020). Study-wide context: In women with multiple sclerosis, the researchers looked at how the T cell repertoire shifted as pregnancy progressed.

The protocol used for the library was the immunoSEQ multiplex PCR assay. TCRdb re-hosts the immuneACCESS table, in-frame sequences only. Its copies lack some clones; in the studies checked, an unresolved V gene accounts for under half of them, and the cause for the rest is not known. This sample is represented by around 34,000 clones; approximately 94% of them were singletons. The ten largest clonotypes hold about 0.4% of the sample. To note about this clone: The antigen it binds to is not known. No clone much larger than this one lies a single base away; base qualities are absent.

Trimming accounts for 4 bases at V and 0 bases at J, while the number of junction bases matched to no gene is 4. Reading the germline V gene gives CDR1 SGHRS and CDR2 YFSETQ. The CDR3 runs 15 amino acids, cysteine and phenylalanine included. Only the CDR3 region is kept as DNA, spanning 45 bases read in frame from base 1. The sequences come from CD4+ T cells from peripheral blood mononuclear cells, collected in the second trimester of pregnancy. The TCR was taken from a female donor with multiple sclerosis, enrolled in a pregnancy study. Rearrangement joined TRBV5-1 to TRBJ1-2; 9 central nucleotides agree with TRBD1. The sequenced DNA is TGCGCCAGCAGCGAAACAGGGGGCTCTAACTATGGCTACACCTTC. Translation gives CASSETGGSNYGYTF.